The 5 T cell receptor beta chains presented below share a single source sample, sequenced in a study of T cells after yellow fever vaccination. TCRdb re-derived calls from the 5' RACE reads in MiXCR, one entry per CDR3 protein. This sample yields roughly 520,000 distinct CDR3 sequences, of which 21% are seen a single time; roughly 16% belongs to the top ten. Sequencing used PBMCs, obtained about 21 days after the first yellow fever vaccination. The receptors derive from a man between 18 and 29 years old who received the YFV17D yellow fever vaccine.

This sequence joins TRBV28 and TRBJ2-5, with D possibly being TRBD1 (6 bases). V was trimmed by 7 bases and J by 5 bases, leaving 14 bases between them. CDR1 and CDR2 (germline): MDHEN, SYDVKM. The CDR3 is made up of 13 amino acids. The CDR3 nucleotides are TGTGCCAGCAACCCAGGGGTCCGCGAGACCCAGTACTTC. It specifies CASNPGVRETQYF.

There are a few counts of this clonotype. The CDR3 spells CASSQDFPKERPYNEQFF. The DNA for the CDR3 is TGCGCCAGCAGCCAAGATTTTCCCAAAGAAAGGCCCTACAATGAGCAGTTCTTC. The rearrangement joins TRBV4-3 to TRBJ2-1; D gene uncertain. V dropped 0 bases and J dropped 2 bases, with 17 bases sitting between them. This CDR3 contains 18 residues. Germline CDR1 is LGHNA and CDR2 is YSLEER.

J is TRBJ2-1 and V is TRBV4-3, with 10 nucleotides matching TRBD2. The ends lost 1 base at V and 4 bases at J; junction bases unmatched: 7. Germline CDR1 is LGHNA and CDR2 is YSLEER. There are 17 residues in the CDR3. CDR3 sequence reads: CASSQVPLAGSYNEQFF. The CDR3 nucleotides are TGCGCCAGCAGCCAAGTTCCACTAGCGGGATCTTACAATGAGCAGTTCTTC.

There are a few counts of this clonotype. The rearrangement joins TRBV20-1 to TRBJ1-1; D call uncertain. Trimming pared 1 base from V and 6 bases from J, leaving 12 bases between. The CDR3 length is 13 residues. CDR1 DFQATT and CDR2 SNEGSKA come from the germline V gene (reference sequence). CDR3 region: CSARALPSAEAFF. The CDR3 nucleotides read TGCAGTGCTAGAGCTCTCCCTAGCGCTGAAGCTTTCTTT.

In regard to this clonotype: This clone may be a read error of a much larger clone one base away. CDR3 DNA: TGTGCCACCAGTGGGGGGGCCGGCACCGGGGAGCTGTTTTTT. The encoded protein is CATSGGAGTGELFF. The V call is TRBV24-1, the J call TRBJ2-2; D assignment may be TRBD1 or TRBD2 (6 bases each). In germline, CDR1 is KGHDR, CDR2 SFDVKD. The length of the CDR3 is 14 residues. Trimming shortened V by 5 bases and J by 4 bases, and 10 bases separated the two germline ends.